The 9 T cell receptor beta chains below were found in one sample sequenced in a study of low-dose radiotherapy and immunotherapy resistance in tumors. Time point denoted: before trial treatment. With TRAV- and TRBV-specific primers, first-strand cDNA was made, covering the alpha and beta chains. With a constant-region primer and a V-primer adapter, TCRs were subjected to 20 PCR cycles of amplification. TCRdb called the reads again in MiXCR, with one record for every CDR3 protein. Counted here are around 79,000 distinct CDR3 sequences, about 20% occurring once; the ten biggest clones make up about 5.5%. The source was PBMCs, collected before treatment. The source is a male donor with prostate cancer.

This clonotype was counted many times. V is TRBV20-1 and J is TRBJ1-6; 9 positions agree with TRBD1. CDR3 size: 16 residues. Germline values: CDR1 DFQATT, CDR2 SNEGSKA (reference sequence). With V trimmed by 3 bases and J by 7 bases, 10 bases remained unmatched. CDR3 DNA: TGCAGTGCTAGTCAACCGGGACAGGGTGGGAATTCACCCCTCCACTTT. Amino acid sequence: CSASQPGQGGNSPLHF.

This clonotype has at least ten counts. This chain links TRBV18 with TRBJ2-3; D is perhaps TRBD1 or TRBD2 (5 bases each). This CDR3 is 13 amino acids long. From germline, CDR1 is KGHSH and CDR2 LQKENI. Trimming removed 4 bases from V and 4 bases from J, with 9 bases in between. The CDR3 here is CASSRDGPDTQYF. The CDR3 region has the DNA TGTGCCAGCTCACGGGACGGGCCAGATACGCAGTATTTT.

In its sample, this clonotype was seen many times. CDR3 coding DNA: TGTGCCTCCGGCACGGGCAAGGGGCAGTACTTC. Translated, it gives CASGTGKGQYF. The chain has TRBV2 and TRBJ2-7; the D is unclear. Germline V lookup: CDR1 SNHLY, CDR2 FYNNEI. Deletions cut 11 bases from V and 9 bases from J, with 17 bases between. The length of the CDR3 is 11 residues.

This clonotype was detected many times. The chain employs TRBV20-1 and TRBJ2-3; 9 bases match TRBD2. V shed 5 bases, J shed 0 bases, and the junction held 6 bases outside the gene matches. This CDR3 spans 15 amino acids. CDR1 and CDR2 (germline): DFQATT, SNEGSKA (reference sequence). The CDR3 nucleotides read TGCAGTGCTCTAATCAGCGGGGGGAGCACAGATACGCAGTATTTT. Translation: CSALISGGSTDTQYF.

In its sample, this clonotype was seen a few times. Here the CDR3 DNA reads TGTGCCAGCAGTAGGGGGACAGGGGGCGGTTTGTACGAGCAGTACTTC. Its protein is CASSRGTGGGLYEQYF. The chain combines TRBV6-5 with TRBJ2-7, with 12 bases that match TRBD1. With V trimmed by 5 bases and J by 4 bases, 9 bases remained unmatched. Germline V gene sequence: CDR1 MNHEY, CDR2 SVGAGI. The CDR3 extends over 16 amino acids.

This sequence joins TRBV18 and TRBJ2-7; no clear D. The CDR3 totals 14 residues. V dropped 0 bases and J dropped 1 base, with 7 bases sitting between them. Germline loops: CDR1 KGHSH, CDR2 LQKENI. CDR3 protein: CASSPPGLSYEQYF. The CDR3 DNA sequence: TGTGCCAGCTCACCACCAGGCCTATCCTACGAGCAGTACTTC.

This clonotype was seen ten or more times. A junction end diverges from the germline sequence, so it may reflect a read error. The CDR3 loop reads CATSPSSGALNSPLHF. The DNA for the CDR3 is TGTGCCACCAGTCCTTCGTCGGGGGCTCTAAATTCACCCCTCCACTTT. The V and J genes are TRBV6-1 and TRBJ1-6; TRBD1 might be the D (6 bases). The CDR3 length is 16 residues. Germline lookup yields CDR1 MNHNS and CDR2 SASEGT.

This clonotype has at least ten counts. The V call is TRBV5-1, the J call TRBJ2-1; D could derive from TRBD1 or TRBD2 (5 bases each). V was shortened by 4 bases and J by 6 bases, with 17 bases between the two germline ends. Germline CDR1 SGHRS, CDR2 YFSETQ. This CDR3 has 15 residues. CDR3 coding DNA: TGCGCCAGCAGCCCCAGCACACTAGGGACCAATGAGCAGTTCTTC. Translating gives CASSPSTLGTNEQFF.

This clonotype came up many times. The CDR3 region has the DNA TGTGCCAGCAGCCCTACTAGCGGGGGGACCTACAATGAGCAGTTCTTC. This sequence encodes CASSPTSGGTYNEQFF. The J gene is TRBJ2-1, the V gene TRBV7-2; 12 positions match TRBD2. CDR1 is SGHTA and CDR2 is FQGNSA in the germline V gene. The ends lost 5 bases at V and 2 bases at J; junction bases unmatched: 4. This CDR3 region has 16 residues.